The 18 T cell receptor beta chains given below trace back to one sample, sequenced in a study of type 1 regulatory T cells. Study-level results: Type 1 regulatory T cells had a more restricted TCR repertoire than non-type 1 regulatory T cells.

Each CDR3 protein gets one entry after TCRdb re-called the reads with MiXCR. The data hold over 6,000 distinct CDR3 sequences, with 33% observed a single time. The antigens for these receptors are not known. The specimen sequenced was cultured type 1 regulatory T (Tr1) cells, either the whole culture or a sorted fraction (not recorded which). These receptors all come from a human donor in good health.

The chain carries TRBV29-1 and TRBJ1-2; perhaps TRBD1 as D (5 bases). Germline CDR1 reads SQVTM; CDR2 reads ANQGSEA. CDR3 size: 13 residues. The ends were cut back, 4 bases at V and 7 bases at J, with 16 bases in the middle. CDR3 residues: CSVVVRGWGGYTF. CDR3 in DNA: TGCAGCGTTGTGGTTAGGGGATGGGGTGGCTACACCTTC.

The table lists this clonotype with a count of one. The CDR3 DNA follows: TGTGCCAGCAGCTTAGGCCCGGGACTAGTCTACAATGAGCAGTTCTTC. Its translation is CASSLGPGLVYNEQFF. The chain has TRBV11-3 and TRBJ2-1; 8 bases are shared with TRBD2. Looked up from germline, CDR1 is SGHNT and CDR2 is YENEEA. V lost 1 base and J lost 3; bases outside the gene matches: 5. The CDR3 extends over 16 amino acids.

As regards this clonotype: A much larger clone is a single base away; this may be a read error. This chain links TRBV3-1 with TRBJ2-7; tentatively, D is TRBD1 or TRBD2 (6 bases each). Trimming cost V 2 bases and J 9 bases, with 11 bases left between them. Germline assignment: CDR1 LGHDT and CDR2 YNNKEL (reference sequence). The CDR3 has 12 residues. DNA of the CDR3: TGTGCCAGCAGCCAACCTGAGGGGGGGCAGTACTTC. Its protein product is CASSQPEGGQYF.

This clonotype was seen only a few times. CDR3 coding DNA: TGTGCCAGCAGCTTAGGCGGGAGAGGCTACGAGCAGTACTTC. This gives the protein CASSLGGRGYEQYF. The chain links TRBV7-2 to TRBJ2-7; 7 bases fit TRBD2. Germline V gene lookup returns CDR1 SGHTA and CDR2 FQGNSA. Germline trimming cut 1 base from V and 3 bases from J; bases unmatched to any gene: 3. This CDR3 spans 14 amino acids.

The table lists this clonotype with a few counts. The genes are TRBV28 and TRBJ2-3; D may match TRBD1 or TRBD2 (5 bases each). The CDR3 length is 15 residues. The germline V gene encodes CDR1 MDHEN and CDR2 SYDVKM. V was cut by 5 bases and J by 3 bases, with 15 bases left in between. As DNA, the CDR3 is TGTGCCAGCAGTCTCGTGGGGGTTAGTACAGATACGCAGTATTTT. This sequence encodes CASSLVGVSTDTQYF.

This clonotype is medium-sized by share. The chain has TRBV27 and TRBJ2-7, with a possible D match to TRBD1 (6 bases). The V end lost 2 bases, the J end lost 3 bases, and 8 bases lay between the germline ends. Germline lookup yields CDR1 MNHEY and CDR2 SMNVEV (reference sequence). The CDR3 loop spans 13 amino acids. For the CDR3, the DNA is TGTGCCAGCAGTTTAATACAGGGCTACGAGCAGTACTTC. Its protein is CASSLIQGYEQYF.

The rearrangement uses TRBV11-2 and TRBJ1-2; a weak D match, TRBD1 (6 bases). The V gene lost 1 base and the J gene lost 5 bases, with 11 bases spanning the gap. CDR1 and CDR2 (germline): SGHAT, FQNNGV. CDR3 size: 14 residues. This CDR3 is CASSLGAGAYGYTF. The CDR3 nucleotides read TGTGCCAGCAGCTTAGGGGCGGGGGCGTATGGCTACACCTTC.

V and J are TRBV7-2 and TRBJ2-3; D is uncertain. Germline lookup yields CDR1 SGHTA and CDR2 FQGNSA. V lost 1 base and J 5 bases, leaving 4 bases between the germline ends. The CDR3 consists of 12 residues. In nucleotides, the CDR3 is TGTGCCAGCAGCTTAGGAGTAGATACGCAGTATTTT. Translated, it gives CASSLGVDTQYF.

This clonotype is medium-sized in the sample. V is TRBV9 and J is TRBJ1-5; D gene unclear. V gave up 2 bases and J gave up 4 bases, with 10 bases separating them. The germline V gene has CDR1 SGDLS and CDR2 YYNGEE. The length of the CDR3 is 14 residues. This CDR3 is CASSVGNTNQPQHF. The DNA of the CDR3 is TGTGCCAGCAGCGTGGGCAACACTAATCAGCCCCAGCATTTT.

Details on this clonotype: A much larger clone differs by one base, so this may be a read error. V usage is TRBV7-9 and J usage is TRBJ2-1; unclear D gene. Germline V gene sequence: CDR1 SEHNR, CDR2 FQNEAQ (reference sequence). V lost 7 bases and J 5 bases, leaving 24 bases between the germline ends. The CDR3 runs to 17 residues. The CDR3 nucleotides read TGTGCCAGCACCCCCCTGAATGCGGCTAACCGACACAATGAGCAGTTCTTC. Residues: CASTPLNAANRHNEQFF.

This clonotype was detected many times. V gene TRBV27 combines with J gene TRBJ2-7, with a possible D match to TRBD2 (6 bases). Per the germline V gene, CDR1 is MNHEY and CDR2 is SMNVEV (reference sequence). The V end lost 4 bases, the J end lost 3 bases, and 16 bases lay between the germline ends. CDR3 length equals 15 residues. CDR3 sequence: CASSSLGLFNYEQYF. Here the CDR3 DNA reads TGTGCCAGCAGTTCGTTGGGACTTTTTAACTACGAGCAGTACTTC.

The J gene is TRBJ2-4, the V gene TRBV20-1; D is undetermined. V was trimmed by 1 base and J by 0 bases, leaving 7 bases between them. This CDR3 is built from 14 residues. CDR1 and CDR2 (germline): DFQATT, SNEGSKA (reference sequence). The CDR3 protein is CSARGGLAKNIQYF. CDR3 in DNA: TGCAGTGCTAGAGGCGGTTTAGCCAAAAACATTCAGTACTTC.

This chain uses TRBV20-1 with TRBJ2-5; the D is unclear. This CDR3 spans 11 amino acids. Germline CDR1 DFQATT, CDR2 SNEGSKA (reference sequence). Between the trimmed V and J ends, which lost 1 base and 5 bases, there was a span of 5 bases. In DNA form, the CDR3 reads TGCAGTGCTAGAGGGGCGGAGACCCAGTACTTC. Encoded protein: CSARGAETQYF.

The chain couples TRBV5-1 to TRBJ2-5; D gene uncertain. CDR3 length equals 14 residues. Germline loops: CDR1 SGHRS, CDR2 YFSETQ. V was pared by 1 base and J by 4 bases, with 11 bases between. The CDR3 loop reads CASSLSAPRETQYF. CDR3 in DNA: TGCGCCAGCAGCTTGTCTGCACCCCGAGAGACCCAGTACTTC.

This rearrangement joins TRBV7-9 to TRBJ2-5; D remains ambiguous. The CDR3 sequence is 14 residues long. CDR1 is SEHNR and CDR2 is FQNEAQ in the germline V gene (reference sequence). The germline V and J ends were trimmed by 4 bases and 5 bases, with 14 bases remaining between them. CDR3 DNA: TGTGCCAGCAGCTCAATCGACGGTGGTGAGACCCAGTACTTC. Residues: CASSSIDGGETQYF. Looking up the rest from reference TRBV7-9 and TRBJ2-5 gives the full variable domain: DTGVSQNPRHKITKRGQNVTFRCDPISEHNRLYWYRQTLGQGPEFLTYFQNEAQLEKSRLLSDRFSAERPKGSFSTLEIQRTEQGDSAMYLCASSSIDGGETQYFGPGTRLLVL.

The chain carries TRBV18 and TRBJ2-3, with no clear D. CDR1 is KGHSH, CDR2 LQKENI, per germline. Trimming pared 2 bases from V and 0 bases from J, leaving 9 bases between. The CDR3 is made up of 15 amino acids. The CDR3 DNA reads as TGTGCCAGCTCACCAGGAATTACTAGCACAGATACGCAGTATTTT. Translation gives CASSPGITSTDTQYF.

By share of the sample, this clonotype is medium-sized. The V call is TRBV18, the J call TRBJ2-2; no clear D gene. Germline CDR1 is KGHSH and CDR2 is LQKENI. Trimming left V 6 bases short and J 5 bases short, with 19 bases between. The CDR3 has 16 amino acids. The CDR3 nucleotides are TGTGCCAGCTCCCCAGAAAGGAGTCCTAGGACCGGGGAGCTGTTTTTT. The encoded protein is CASSPERSPRTGELFF.

The gene calls are TRBV4-1 and TRBJ2-3; a possible D gene is TRBD1 (5 bases). Per the germline V gene, CDR1 is MGHRA and CDR2 is YSYEKL. Trimming pared 4 bases from V and 1 base from J, leaving 6 bases between. This CDR3 comprises 13 residues. CDR3 protein: CASSPTGTDTQYF. The CDR3 DNA reads TGCGCCAGCAGCCCGACAGGCACAGATACGCAGTATTTT.